In its sample, the clone carrying this TCR beta chain was seen many times. Patients had received no treatment of any kind before thyroid surgery. These data come from a study of metastatic and nonmetastatic thyroid tumors. MiXCR re-clonotyped the PCR reads for TCRdb. The sample has more than 85,000 clones, around 7.8% seen once. V was trimmed by 0 bases and J by 5 bases, leaving 20 bases between them. The CDR3 has 17 amino acids. The germline V gene encodes CDR1 MNHNY and CDR2 SVGAGI (reference sequence). Sequencing used blood. The rearrangement uses TRBV6-6 and TRBJ2-7; possibly TRBD2 for D (7 bases). The sequence derives from a female donor with papillary thyroid cancer or a benign thyroid nodule (not recorded which). Some clones in this sample may be carry-over from other donors' samples. For the CDR3, the DNA is TGTGCCAGCAGTTACTCGACCGGTCGGGGGGCGCTCAACGAGCAGTACTTC. Protein sequence: CASSYSTGRGALNEQYF.